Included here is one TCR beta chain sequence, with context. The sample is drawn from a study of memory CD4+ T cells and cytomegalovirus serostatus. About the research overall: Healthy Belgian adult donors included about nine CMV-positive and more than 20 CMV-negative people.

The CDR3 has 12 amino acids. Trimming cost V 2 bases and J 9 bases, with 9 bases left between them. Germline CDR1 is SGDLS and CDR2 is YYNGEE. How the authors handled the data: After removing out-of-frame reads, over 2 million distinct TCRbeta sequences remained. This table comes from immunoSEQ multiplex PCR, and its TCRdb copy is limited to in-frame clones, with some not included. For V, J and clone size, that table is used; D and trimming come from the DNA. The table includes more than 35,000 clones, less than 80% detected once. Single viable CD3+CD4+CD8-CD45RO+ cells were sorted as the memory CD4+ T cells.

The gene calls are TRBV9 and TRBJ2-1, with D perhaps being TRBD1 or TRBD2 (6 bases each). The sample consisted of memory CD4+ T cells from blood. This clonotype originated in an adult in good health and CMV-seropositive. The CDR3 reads CASSVRGVEQFF. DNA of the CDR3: TGTGCCAGCAGCGTGAGGGGGGTTGAGCAGTTCTTC.